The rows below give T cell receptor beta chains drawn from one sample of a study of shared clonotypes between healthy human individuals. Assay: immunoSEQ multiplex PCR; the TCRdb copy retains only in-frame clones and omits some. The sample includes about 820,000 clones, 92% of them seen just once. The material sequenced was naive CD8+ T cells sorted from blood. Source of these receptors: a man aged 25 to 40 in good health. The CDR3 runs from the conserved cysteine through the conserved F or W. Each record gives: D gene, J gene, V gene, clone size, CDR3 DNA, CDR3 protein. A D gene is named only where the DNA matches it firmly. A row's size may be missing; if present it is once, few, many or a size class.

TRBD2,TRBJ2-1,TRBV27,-,TGTGCCAGCAGTTCCAGGGAGGGCCTCCGTTCGAATGAGCAGTTCTTC,CASSSREGLRSNEQFF
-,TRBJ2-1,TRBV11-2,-,TGTGCCAGCAGCTTAGTCTGGTCCGGGGGTGCCTCTAGGGATGAGCAGTTCTTC,CASSLVWSGGASRDEQFF
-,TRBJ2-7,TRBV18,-,TGTGCCAGCTCACCGGAGAGGGCGAGCTCCTACGAGCAGTACTTC,CASSPERASSYEQYF
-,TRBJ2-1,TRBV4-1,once,TGCGCCAGCAGCCAAGTTAGGTTCGGTCCAAAAAACAATGAGCAGTTCTTC,CASSQVRFGPKNNEQFF
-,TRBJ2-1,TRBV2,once,TGTGCCAGCAGGGAATTAGGCTCCTACAATGAGCAGTTCTTC,CASRELGSYNEQFF
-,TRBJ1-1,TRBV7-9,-,TGTGCCAGCAGTCAAAACAGGCTTGAAGCTTTCTTT,CASSQNRLEAFF
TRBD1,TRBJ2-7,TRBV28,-,TGTGCCAGCAGTTTACCGATCCGGGACAGGTTGAACGAGCAGTACTTC,CASSLPIRDRLNEQYF
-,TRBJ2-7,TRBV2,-,TGTGCCAGCATTTCCTTGGAATCCTACGAGCAGTACTTC,CASISLESYEQYF
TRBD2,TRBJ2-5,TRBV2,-,TGTGCCAGCTCTAAATGGTCTAGCGGGAGTAGTGAGACCCAGTACTTC,CASSKWSSGSSETQYF
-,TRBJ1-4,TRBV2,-,TGTGCCAGCAGACCATTAGACGGGAGCCATGAAAAACTGTTTTTT,CASRPLDGSHEKLFF
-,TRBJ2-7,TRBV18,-,TGTGCCAGCTCACCCCGGACGGGAGCCTACGAGCAGTACTTC,CASSPRTGAYEQYF
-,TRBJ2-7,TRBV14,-,TGTGCCAGCAGCCCGGGAGTCCTTTGGGAGCAGTACTTC,CASSPGVLWEQYF
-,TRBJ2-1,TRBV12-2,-,TGTGCAAGTCGCTTAGCGGAGACTAGCGGAACGAGCTCCTACAATGAGCAGTTCTTC,CASRLAETSGTSSYNEQFF
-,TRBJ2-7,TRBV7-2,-,TGTGCCAGCAGTATAAGCGGCTACGAGCAGTACTTC,CASSISGYEQYF
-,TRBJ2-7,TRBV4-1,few,TGCGCCAGCAGCCAAGATCGGGGTTCGGAGTACGAGCAGTACTTC,CASSQDRGSEYEQYF
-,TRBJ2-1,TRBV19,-,TGTGCCAGTAGTTTCGGGAGCTCCTACAATGAGCAGTTCTTC,CASSFGSSYNEQFF
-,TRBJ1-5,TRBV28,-,TGTGCCAGCACCCAAGGGGGTTACCAGCCCCAGCATTTT,CASTQGGYQPQHF
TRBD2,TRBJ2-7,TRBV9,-,TGTGCCAGCAGCGTAGTCCCTAGCGGGAGCTACGAGCAGTACTTC,CASSVVPSGSYEQYF
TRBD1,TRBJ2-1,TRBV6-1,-,TGTGCCAGCAGTGAAGCGATTGGACAGGTCTACAATGAGCAGTTCTTC,CASSEAIGQVYNEQFF
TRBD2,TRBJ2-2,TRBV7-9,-,TGTGCCAGCAGCACTAGCGGGGCGAACACCGGGGAGCTGTTTTTT,CASSTSGANTGELFF
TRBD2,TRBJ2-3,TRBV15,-,TGTGCCACCAGCAGTGTCGCGACTAGCGGTAGTGCAGATACGCAGTATTTT,CATSSVATSGSADTQYF
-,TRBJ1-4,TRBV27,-,TGTGCCAGCAGTCGGAGCTTTGGGTCTGAAAAACTGTTTTTT,CASSRSFGSEKLFF
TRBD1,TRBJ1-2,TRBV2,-,TGTGCCAGCGACCTGGGACAGGGGGCCTATGGCTACACCTTC,CASDLGQGAYGYTF
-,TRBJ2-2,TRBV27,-,TGTGCCAGCAGTCAGGGACGGGCCGGGGAGCTGTTTTTT,CASSQGRAGELFF
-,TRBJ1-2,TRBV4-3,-,TGCGCCAGCAGCCAAGACCCCCATCGCGACCAGGGAAATTATGGCTACACCTTC,CASSQDPHRDQGNYGYTF
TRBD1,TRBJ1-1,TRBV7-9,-,TGTGCCAGCAATCCCCCCACCGGGACAGCATATTACACTGAAGCTTTCTTT,CASNPPTGTAYYTEAFF
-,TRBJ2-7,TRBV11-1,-,TGTGCCAGCAGCTTAAATACCTTTCTCGAGCAGTACTTC,CASSLNTFLEQYF
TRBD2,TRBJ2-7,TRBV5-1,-,TGCGCCAGCAGCTTGGAGGGAGGGAGCTCCTACGAGCAGTACTTC,CASSLEGGSSYEQYF
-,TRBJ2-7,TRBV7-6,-,TGTGCCAGCAGCTTAGGAGGTCTCTGGCGGGAAGTAGGGGAGCAGTACTTC,CASSLGGLWREVGEQYF
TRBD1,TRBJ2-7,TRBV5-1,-,TGCGCCAGCAGCTGGACAGGTCCCGAGCAGTACTTC,CASSWTGPEQYF
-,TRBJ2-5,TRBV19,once,TGTGCCAGTAGTAATCCCTTCCGACCAATGAGAGGGGATGAGGAGACCCAGTACTTC,CASSNPFRPMRGDEETQYF
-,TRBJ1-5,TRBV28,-,TGTGCCAGCAGTTTGCCTAGGGCTGGGAGCAATCAGCCCCAGCATTTT,CASSLPRAGSNQPQHF
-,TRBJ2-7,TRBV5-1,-,TGCGCCAGCAGCGACGGGACACCCTACGAGCAGTACTTC,CASSDGTPYEQYF
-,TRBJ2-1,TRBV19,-,TGTGCCAGTAGTATTCCCGACGGAATAAGCTCCTACAATGAGCAGTTCTTC,CASSIPDGISSYNEQFF
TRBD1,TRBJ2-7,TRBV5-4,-,TGTGCCAGCAGCTGGGGCGTGACAGGGGCCTACGAGCAGTACTTC,CASSWGVTGAYEQYF
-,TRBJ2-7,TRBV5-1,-,TGCGCCAGCAGCTTGCTCGGAACGGGATACGAGCAGTACTTC,CASSLLGTGYEQYF
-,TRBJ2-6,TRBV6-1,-,TGTGCCAGCAGTGAAGAAGCTGGGGCCAACGTCCTGACTTTC,CASSEEAGANVLTF
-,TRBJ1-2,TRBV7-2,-,TGTGCCAGCAGCTTCTTTCAGGGGCTGGATGTATATGGCTACACCTTC,CASSFFQGLDVYGYTF
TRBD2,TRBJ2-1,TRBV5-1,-,TGCGCCAGCAGCTTGTTCGGGAGGGCCGACCACGATGAGCAGTTCTTC,CASSLFGRADHDEQFF